This T cell receptor beta chain was documented in a study of tumor-infiltrating lymphocytes in primary liver carcinoma. The germline V gene has CDR1 SEHNR and CDR2 FQNEAQ (reference sequence). CDR3 size: 15 residues. Between roughly 17 and 33 mg of unsorted bulk tissue served as the source from which RNA and DNA were co-extracted. Patients were treatment-naive with chronic HBV infection. Reverse transcription of 500 ng total RNA with a constant-region primer produced TCR beta cDNA. Sequencing libraries for TCR beta derived from three nested multiplex PCR rounds that used slightly modified ARM-PCR. Investigators reported that the first two PCR rounds, at roughly 10 cycles each, used TRBV1-TRBV30 forward primers with a C-beta reverse primer. MiXCR was run by TCRdb on the multiplex PCR reads, yielding one entry per CDR3 protein. This sample carries roughly 20,000 distinct CDR3 sequences, 65% to 85% of them seen once, and the ten largest clones take less than 50%.

Points on this clonotype: A read error may account for a junction end that differs from germline.

The receptor was isolated from a woman aged 25 to 45 with primary liver carcinoma and hepatitis B virus infection. The rearrangement joins TRBV7-9 to TRBJ2-7; perhaps TRBD2 as D (6 bases). Sequencing was done on a sample of liver tumor tissue from sampling region 4. Subset indicated: tumor region T4, right-lateral pole. The CDR3 protein is CANSLGDGTFYVQYF. CDR3 sequence (DNA): TGTGCCAACAGCTTGGGCGACGGGACTTTCTACGTGCAGTACTTC.